The rows below give T cell receptor beta chains drawn from one sample of a study of human T cells and chemical hapten exposure. TCRdb re-derived calls from the RACE reads in MiXCR, one entry per CDR3 protein. Counted here are a few hundred thousand distinct CDR3 sequences, 7.5% to 10% occurring once; the ten biggest clones make up 2% to 3%. The input for sequencing was whole blood, taken in connection with sensitization to the hapten diphenylcyclopropenone (DPC). The receptors were gathered from a middle-aged woman with alopecia areata. Some clones in this sample may be carry-over from other donors' samples. Each CDR3 is given with its conserved first and last residue. D genes are given only for firm matches. Clone size is not always given. Where it is, it says once, few, many or a class for expanded clones.

J gene: TRBJ2-3
D gene: TRBD2
clone size: -
V gene: TRBV9
CDR3 DNA: TGTGCCAGCAGCGGTGGTCGGGAGGATGTCACAGATACGCAGTATTTT
CDR3 protein: CASSGGREDVTDTQYF

J gene: TRBJ1-2
D gene: -
clone size: -
V gene: TRBV4-3
CDR3 DNA: TGCGCCAGCAGCCAAGTAACAGGCTATGGCTACACCTTC
CDR3 protein: CASSQVTGYGYTF

J gene: TRBJ2-3
D gene: -
clone size: -
V gene: TRBV11-2
CDR3 DNA: TGTGCCAGCAGCCCGGGGCTAGCCCGTATAGATACGCAGTATTTT
CDR3 protein: CASSPGLARIDTQYF

J gene: TRBJ2-3
D gene: -
clone size: -
V gene: TRBV24-1
CDR3 DNA: TGTGCCACCAGTGATTCGCCAGGGGATACGCAGTATTTT
CDR3 protein: CATSDSPGDTQYF

J gene: TRBJ2-7
D gene: TRBD2
clone size: -
V gene: TRBV28
CDR3 DNA: TGTGCCAGCAGTGGGACCTGGGACGGACGTAGCGGGAGTGGCGAGCAGTACTTC
CDR3 protein: CASSGTWDGRSGSGEQYF

J gene: TRBJ2-5
D gene: -
clone size: -
V gene: TRBV7-2
CDR3 DNA: TGTGCCAGCAGCCCGGGACTTATCCAAGAGACCCAGTACTTC
CDR3 protein: CASSPGLIQETQYF

J gene: TRBJ1-5
D gene: -
clone size: few
V gene: TRBV18
CDR3 DNA: TGTGCCAGCTCACCCTTGAGTCTGAATAGCAATCAGCCCCAGCATTTT
CDR3 protein: CASSPLSLNSNQPQHF

J gene: TRBJ2-1
D gene: TRBD1
clone size: -
V gene: TRBV28
CDR3 DNA: TGTGCCACCACCCCACGGGACAGGGGACGGCAGTTCTTC
CDR3 protein: CATTPRDRGRQFF

J gene: TRBJ2-1
D gene: TRBD2
clone size: -
V gene: TRBV20-1
CDR3 DNA: TGCAGTGCTACCCTAGCGGGATGGAATGAGCAGTTCTTC
CDR3 protein: CSATLAGWNEQFF

J gene: TRBJ2-1
D gene: TRBD1
clone size: many
V gene: TRBV28
CDR3 DNA: TGTGCCAGCAGTTTATTCAACCGGGACAGTGAGCAGTTCTTC
CDR3 protein: CASSLFNRDSEQFF

J gene: TRBJ2-3
D gene: TRBD2
clone size: few
V gene: TRBV28
CDR3 DNA: TGTGCCAGCAGTTTACCGGGGGGGGGCACAGATACGCAGTATTTT
CDR3 protein: CASSLPGGGTDTQYF

J gene: TRBJ2-3
D gene: TRBD1
clone size: -
V gene: TRBV7-9
CDR3 DNA: TGTGCCAGCAGCTCGCGACAGGGGGGTACAGATACGCAGTATTTT
CDR3 protein: CASSSRQGGTDTQYF